The 15 T cell receptor beta chains below come from one sample, sequenced in a study of CD8 T cells in ankylosing spondylitis (dated by TCRdb to 2016 to 2017). The library was prepared using 5' RACE. These reads were obtained on an Illumina HiSeq 2500. TCRdb reran the public reads through fastp at Q25 and MiXCR, keeping productive beta chains. Identical CDR3 proteins give one entry, which carries the most common genes and DNA. Across this sample there are hundreds of thousands of distinct CDR3 sequences, with about 10% seen only once. Over 20% of the sample belongs to the ten largest clones. Sequencing input: blood, either unsorted or a sorted T cell fraction (not recorded which). These receptors were taken from a male donor with ankylosing spondylitis or in good health (not recorded which).

The chain carries TRBV7-8 and TRBJ2-1; no firm D call. Germline V CDR1 and CDR2: SGHVS, FQNEAQ. Between the trimmed V and J ends, which lost 0 bases and 9 bases, there was a span of 12 bases. The CDR3 length is 14 residues. CDR3 region: CASSLANYLAEQFF. As DNA, the CDR3 is TGTGCCAGCAGCTTAGCGAATTATTTAGCTGAGCAGTTCTTC.

By share of the sample, this clonotype is medium-sized. The chain employs TRBV5-1 and TRBJ2-3; TRBD2 matches 13 bases. The V segment lost 4 bases and the J segment 6 bases; nucleotides outside the gene matches: 8. This CDR3 region has 16 residues. Germline values: CDR1 SGHRS, CDR2 YFSETQ. The CDR3 DNA follows: TGCGCCAGCAGCCGTAGGACTAGCGGGGGTGAGGATACGCAGTATTTT. Its translation is CASSRRTSGGEDTQYF.

With respect to this clonotype: Since a much larger clone is just one base distant, this may be a read error. V and J are TRBV9 and TRBJ2-1; 10 positions match TRBD2. The CDR3 is made up of 15 amino acids. The germline CDR1 and CDR2 sequences are SGDLS and YYNGEE. CDR3 nucleotides: TGTGCCAGCAGTTCCGAGCGGGGGGGGATAAATGAGCAGATCTTC. Amino acid sequence: CASSSERGGINEQIF.

This clonotype was observed at least ten times. V is TRBV5-6 and J is TRBJ2-3; D possibly uses TRBD1 or TRBD2 (5 bases each). The CDR3 loop spans 15 amino acids. CDR1 and CDR2 from the germline V gene are SGHDT and YYEEEE. V dropped 0 bases and J dropped 0 bases, with 8 bases sitting between them. CDR3: CASSLVGDSTDTQYF. The CDR3 DNA reads as TGTGCCAGCAGCTTGGTGGGGGATAGCACAGATACGCAGTATTTT.

V gene TRBV7-2 combines with J gene TRBJ2-2; TRBD1 is a possible D gene (6 bases). The V end was cut by 5 bases, the J end by 6 bases, with 13 bases between. This CDR3 has 14 amino acids. The germline CDR1 and CDR2 sequences are SGHTA and FQGNSA. CDR3: CASSQSRGPGELFF. The CDR3 nucleotides are TGTGCCAGCAGCCAGAGCAGGGGTCCCGGGGAGCTGTTTTTT.

This clonotype was recorded at least ten times. The chain combines TRBV5-1 with TRBJ2-3, with 8 bases matching TRBD2. This CDR3 region has 15 residues. J was trimmed by 0 bases and V by 2 bases; bases with no gene match: 2. The germline gives CDR1 SGHRS, CDR2 YFSETQ. Written as DNA, the CDR3 is TGCGCCAGCAGCTTCGGGGGGGGGAGCACAGATACGCAGTATTTT. It specifies CASSFGGGSTDTQYF.

This clonotype has at least ten counts. Here the CDR3 reads CASSLRGQIDEQFF. In DNA, the CDR3 is TGTGCCAGCAGCCTAAGGGGACAGATCGATGAGCAGTTCTTC. The V call is TRBV7-3, the J call TRBJ2-1, with 7 bases fitting TRBD1. Germline V gene data show CDR1 as SGHTA and CDR2 as FQGTGA. The CDR3 is 14 residues long. Trimming cost V 5 bases and J 8 bases; bases outside gene matches: 9.

This clonotype showed up many times. This rearrangement joins TRBV5-5 to TRBJ2-1, with D unclear. The V and J ends lost 0 bases and 6 bases respectively, with 10 bases between them. This CDR3 region has 14 residues. Germline V gene lookup returns CDR1 SGHKS and CDR2 YYEKEE (reference sequence). CDR3: CASSLAIKSNEQFF. The CDR3 coding sequence is TGTGCCAGCAGCTTGGCCATAAAGTCCAATGAGCAGTTCTTC.

The chain carries TRBV6-1 and TRBJ1-6; 9 nucleotides align to TRBD1. CDR1 is MNHNS and CDR2 is SASEGT in the germline V gene. The CDR3 length is 14 residues. The V and J ends lost 5 bases and 7 bases, in that order; junction bases with no gene match: 3. The chain's CDR3 is CASSRDRANSPLHF. CDR3 coding DNA: TGTGCCAGCAGTCGGGACAGGGCGAATTCACCCCTCCACTTT.

There are many counts of this clonotype. V and J are TRBV7-2 and TRBJ2-5, with no clear D. The germline gives CDR1 SGHTA, CDR2 FQGNSA. Trimming stripped 5 bases from V and 14 bases from J, with 21 bases between. The CDR3 consists of 13 residues. In DNA form, the CDR3 reads TGTGCCAGCAGCCCCCTAGGTTTACCCCCGGGTTACTTC. Translated, it gives CASSPLGLPPGYF. The full variable domain, in which reference TRBV7-2 and TRBJ2-5 provide the parts outside the CDR3, is GAGVSQSPSNKVTEKGKDVELRCDPISGHTALYWYRQSLGQGLEFLIYFQGNSAPDKSGLPSDRFSAERTGGSVSTLTIQRTQQEDSAVYLCASSPLGLPPGYFGPGTRLLVL.

This clonotype occurred many times. The V gene is TRBV5-1, the J gene TRBJ2-7; TRBD2 matches 7 bases. Germline CDR1 SGHRS, CDR2 YFSETQ. This CDR3 contains 15 residues. V shed 3 bases, J shed 3 bases, and the junction held 9 bases outside the gene matches. CDR3 bases: TGCGCCAGCAGCTGGGGGGGAGTAAGAGACTACGAGCAGTACTTC. Amino acid sequence: CASSWGGVRDYEQYF.

Ten or more counts support this clonotype. The chain joins TRBV5-1 to TRBJ1-5; D is unresolved. CDR1 is SGHRS, CDR2 YFSETQ, per germline. CDR3 length: 16 residues. V lost 0 bases and J 6 bases, leaving 16 bases between the germline ends. The CDR3 loop is CASSLGPNGDSQPQHF. The CDR3 bases are TGCGCCAGCAGCTTGGGCCCGAACGGGGATAGTCAGCCCCAGCATTTT. Full variable domain (rest looked up from reference TRBV5-1 and TRBJ1-5): KAGVTQTPRYLIKTRGQQVTLSCSPISGHRSVSWYQQTPGQGLQFLFEYFSETQRNKGNFPGRFSGRQFSNSRSEMNVSTLELGDSALYLCASSLGPNGDSQPQHFGDGTRLSIL.

This clonotype was counted ten times or more. The J gene is TRBJ1-4, the V gene TRBV5-1; 8 bases agree with TRBD1. Germline trimming cut 3 bases from V and 5 bases from J; bases unmatched to any gene: 3. Germline assignment: CDR1 SGHRS and CDR2 YFSETQ. The CDR3 contains 14 residues. CDR3 coding DNA: TGCGCCAGCAGCTCCGGGACAGGAAATGAAAAACTGTTTTTT. This codes for CASSSGTGNEKLFF.

This clonotype was seen at least ten times. The V and J genes are TRBV5-1 and TRBJ2-5; D gene unclear. Deletions cut 0 bases from V and 0 bases from J, with 9 bases between. Germline assignment: CDR1 SGHRS and CDR2 YFSETQ. The CDR3 covers 15 residues. DNA for the CDR3: TGCGCCAGCAGCTTGGCCGACAAGTACCAAGAGACCCAGTACTTC. Encoded protein: CASSLADKYQETQYF.

Ten or more counts support this clonotype. The V gene is TRBV7-2, the J gene TRBJ1-4; tentative D call: TRBD1 (6 bases). From germline, CDR1 is SGHTA and CDR2 FQGNSA. V was pared by 3 bases and J by 7 bases, with 21 bases between. The CDR3 consists of 17 residues. CDR3 sequence: CASSLPSGQGWGEKLFF. The CDR3 nucleotides read TGTGCCAGCAGCTTGCCTTCGGGGCAGGGGTGGGGTGAAAAACTGTTTTTT.